The 8 T cell receptor beta chains given below trace back to one sample, sequenced in a study of post-analysis software for immune sequencing data. General study points: Comparison of patients with controls showed four or five TRBV segments more frequent in patients, TRBV5-6, TRBV5-1 and TRBV20-1 among them.

The authors incorporated unique molecular identifiers into the TCR beta cDNA libraries. Using its own MiXCR run on the PCR reads, TCRdb lists one record per CDR3 protein. This sample has 350,000 to 450,000 distinct CDR3 sequences, with roughly 30% found just once. No antigen has been assigned to these receptors. What was sequenced was blood. Receptors were obtained from a girl aged 10 to 17 with multiple sclerosis.

The chain couples TRBV27 to TRBJ2-3, with TRBD2 matching over 9 bases. Trimming cost V 5 bases and J 8 bases; bases outside gene matches: 20. Germline CDR1 reads MNHEY; CDR2 reads SMNVEV (reference sequence). The CDR3 spans 18 residues. The CDR3 spells CASSPLFEAGGWAGTQYF. CDR3 bases: TGTGCCAGCAGTCCCCTCTTTGAAGCGGGGGGCTGGGCGGGTACGCAGTATTTT.

This clonotype was counted between two and nine times. The rearrangement joins TRBV9 to TRBJ2-1; 11 nucleotides match TRBD2. After removal of 2 bases from V and 4 bases from J, the junction contained 8 bases not matched to a gene. The CDR3 sequence is 17 residues long. Germline CDR1 SGDLS, CDR2 YYNGEE. The CDR3 DNA reads as TGTGCCAGCAGCGTCCTTAGCGGGGGGGCGATTTACAATGAGCAGTTCTTC. Protein sequence: CASSVLSGGAIYNEQFF.

This clonotype has just a few counts. This chain uses TRBV5-5 with TRBJ1-2; 7 positions match TRBD1. Per the germline V gene, CDR1 is SGHKS and CDR2 is YYEKEE (reference sequence). CDR3 size: 20 residues. Unmatched junction bases numbered 23, after V lost 0 bases and J lost 6 bases. The CDR3 coding sequence is TGTGCCAGCAGCTTGGCTTTATGGGGCCAAGGGACAGACAGGCGGAATGGCTACACCTTC. The encoded protein is CASSLALWGQGTDRRNGYTF.

As to this clonotype: This may arise from a read error, as a much more abundant clone is one base away. The gene calls are TRBV2 and TRBJ2-5; TRBD2 agrees at 10 bases. CDR3 length: 13 residues. CDR1 and CDR2 (germline): SNHLY, FYNNEI. In nucleotides, the CDR3 is TGTGCCAGCAGTGGGACTAGCGGCCTGGAGCAGCACTTC. Translated, it gives CASSGTSGLEQHF.

The chain is built from TRBV24-1 and TRBJ1-5; 7 bases are shared with TRBD1. The CDR3 extends over 15 amino acids. The J segment lost 1 base and the V segment lost 3 bases, leaving 2 bases of the junction unmatched. Germline CDR1 reads KGHDR; CDR2 reads SFDVKD. The CDR3 region is CATSDTGESNQPQHF. Written as DNA, the CDR3 is TGTGCCACCAGTGATACAGGGGAGAGCAATCAGCCCCAGCATTTT.

This clonotype came up a few times. The V gene is TRBV6-5, the J gene TRBJ1-2; TRBD1 might be the D (5 bases). The CDR3 runs to 15 residues. In germline, CDR1 is MNHEY, CDR2 SVGAGI. The ends were cut back, 0 bases at V and 7 bases at J, with 15 bases in the middle. CDR3 sequence (DNA): TGTGCCAGCAGTTACTCGATTCAGGGTCTGGGTGGCTACACCTTC. Encoded protein: CASSYSIQGLGGYTF.

The chain is built from TRBV3-1 and TRBJ2-3; 15 bases align to TRBD2. With V trimmed by 4 bases and J by 1 base, 3 bases remained unmatched. The CDR3 runs to 17 residues. Germline V gene lookup returns CDR1 LGHDT and CDR2 YNNKEL (reference sequence). CDR3 sequence: CASSRRTSGGGTDTQYF. The CDR3 DNA sequence: TGTGCCAGCAGCCGGAGGACTAGCGGGGGGGGCACAGATACGCAGTATTTT.

The chain uses TRBV20-1 and TRBJ2-5, with D uncertain. The CDR3 extends over 13 amino acids. Germline CDR1 and CDR2: DFQATT and SNEGSKA (reference sequence). The V gene lost 5 bases and the J gene lost 4 bases, with 14 bases spanning the gap. In DNA form, the CDR3 reads TGCAGTGCTCCCCATGGTCTGGGAGAGACCCAGTACTTC. Residues: CSAPHGLGETQYF.